This T cell receptor beta chain was observed in a study of metastatic and nonmetastatic thyroid tumors. Study observations and caveats: Across blood and tumor, TCR beta diversity in malignant thyroid tumors was reportedly significantly higher than in benign nodules.

Germline V gene lookup returns CDR1 MDHEN and CDR2 SYDVKM. The CDR3 totals 14 residues. V was clipped by 7 bases and J by 2 bases, with 15 bases between them. Patients were all untreated before their thyroid surgery. Original handling: A classifier of distant metastasis in papillary thyroid cancer was built from CDR3 differences (across clinicopathological groups). With MiXCR, TCRdb called clones anew from the PCR reads. The V and J calls here are based on TCRdb, not the publication. Of around 50,000 clones listed, roughly a fifth are singletons. On this clone: What it recognizes is unknown.

The sample consisted of blood. The chain has TRBV28 and TRBJ2-7; D tentatively reads TRBD1 or TRBD2 (5 bases each). The receptor comes from a male donor with papillary thyroid cancer or a benign thyroid nodule (not recorded which). Some clones in this sample may be carry-over from other donors' samples. Here the CDR3 reads CASKSRDGAYEQYF. CDR3 in DNA: TGTGCCAGCAAAAGCCGGGACGGTGCCTACGAGCAGTACTTC.